Below, 21 T cell receptor beta chains from the same sample are listed, as sequenced in a study of human thymus T cells. This table comes from immunoSEQ multiplex PCR, and its TCRdb copy is limited to in-frame clones, with some not included. The sample contains roughly 60,000 clones, roughly 94% of which appear only once. Sequenced material: blood. These receptor sequences come from a boy younger than two with a congenital heart defect but otherwise immunologically healthy.

J is TRBJ2-3 and V is TRBV5-6; 7 bases fit TRBD1. The germline CDR1 and CDR2 sequences are SGHDT and YYEEEE. The V and J ends lost 0 bases and 6 bases, in that order; junction bases with no gene match: 4. The length of the CDR3 is 14 residues. In DNA, the CDR3 is TGTGCCAGCAGCTTGGTAGGGGGACAGGATACGCAGTATTTT. Its translation: CASSLVGGQDTQYF.

The genes are TRBV10-3 and TRBJ2-7, with 12 bases aligning to TRBD1. The V gene's germline CDR1 is ENHRY and CDR2 SYGVKD. J lost 6 bases, V lost 8 bases, and 2 bases had no gene match. The CDR3 sequence is 12 residues long. The CDR3 is CAIGTGGAEQYF. The CDR3 DNA sequence: TGTGCCATCGGGACAGGGGGCGCCGAGCAGTACTTC.

J is TRBJ1-5 and V is TRBV10-2; 7 bases agree with TRBD1. Trimming at V came to 4 bases and at J to 6 bases, leaving 3 bases not matched to a gene. The CDR3 is made up of 13 amino acids. Germline lookup yields CDR1 WSHSY and CDR2 SAAADI. The CDR3, as DNA: TGCGCCAGCAGTGGCAGGGGGAGTCAGCCCCAGCATTTT. Protein: CASSGRGSQPQHF.

The chain employs TRBV19 and TRBJ1-1, with TRBD1 as a possible D gene (5 bases). The V and J ends lost 6 bases and 5 bases respectively, with 16 bases between them. Germline CDR1 reads LNHDA; CDR2 reads SQIVND (reference sequence). This CDR3 contains 14 residues. The CDR3 loop reads CASRLGPGRTEAFF. DNA for the CDR3: TGTGCCAGTAGATTGGGCCCAGGGAGGACTGAAGCTTTCTTT.

This sequence joins TRBV7-2 and TRBJ2-1; D is undetermined. The germline V gene has CDR1 SGHTA and CDR2 FQGNSA. V was trimmed by 5 bases and J by 7 bases, leaving 12 bases between them. This CDR3 has 13 amino acids. The CDR3 sequence is CASSVVAGNEQFF. The CDR3 region has the DNA TGTGCCAGCAGCGTGGTCGCCGGAAATGAGCAGTTCTTC.

The chain employs TRBV5-4 and TRBJ2-1; D gene uncertain. The CDR3 contains 13 residues. Germline-derived CDR1 and CDR2 are SGHNT and YYREEE (reference sequence). V was trimmed by 1 base and J by 9 bases, leaving 11 bases between them. The CDR3 loop is CASSLRPYGEQFF. The CDR3 DNA sequence: TGTGCCAGCAGCTTGAGGCCCTACGGTGAGCAGTTCTTC.

The chain employs TRBV2 and TRBJ2-1; 8 bases align to TRBD2. Per germline, CDR1 SNHLY and CDR2 FYNNEI. The CDR3 spans 15 residues. Unmatched junction bases numbered 10, after V lost 4 bases and J lost 8 bases. CDR3 nucleotides: TGTGCCAGCAGTGGGCTGCGGGGGGCCGAGGATGAGCAGTTCTTC. Translation gives CASSGLRGAEDEQFF.

V is TRBV7-2 and J is TRBJ2-5; the D gene is possibly TRBD1 (6 bases). The CDR3 extends over 13 amino acids. The germline V and J ends were trimmed by 5 bases and 4 bases, with 11 bases remaining between them. Germline V gene data show CDR1 as SGHTA and CDR2 as FQGNSA. The CDR3 DNA reads TGTGCCAGCAGCGCAGGGGTTGGAGAGACCCAGTACTTC. Its translation: CASSAGVGETQYF.

The V call is TRBV6-1, the J call TRBJ2-2; TRBD1 aligns across 8 bases. The germline V gene has CDR1 MNHNS and CDR2 SASEGT. The length of the CDR3 is 14 residues. Germline trimming cut 7 bases from V and 4 bases from J; bases unmatched to any gene: 5. CDR3 sequence reads: CASKGQVGTGELFF. The CDR3 DNA reads TGTGCCAGCAAGGGACAGGTGGGCACCGGGGAGCTGTTTTTT.

For the CDR3, the DNA is TGCGCCAGTTCACTACAGGGGGGCTATGGCTACACCTTC. Encoded protein: CASSLQGGYGYTF. This sequence joins TRBV10-2 and TRBJ1-2; 8 bases match TRBD1. Germline values: CDR1 WSHSY, CDR2 SAAADI. The CDR3 loop spans 13 amino acids. Trimming removed 9 bases from V and 4 bases from J; junction bases left unmatched: 7.

The rearrangement links TRBV6-5 to TRBJ2-5, with TRBD2 as a possible D gene (6 bases). The CDR3 has 13 amino acids. Deletions cut 8 bases from V and 5 bases from J, with 15 bases between. Germline loops: CDR1 MNHEY, CDR2 SVGAGI. This CDR3 reads CASSWRERETQYF. DNA of the CDR3: TGTGCCAGCTCATGGAGGGAGCGGGAGACCCAGTACTTC.

This chain joins TRBV25-1 and TRBJ2-5; 9 bases agree with TRBD1. Trimming removed 5 bases from V and 0 bases from J; junction bases left unmatched: 7. The CDR3 totals 16 residues. Per the germline V gene, CDR1 is MGHDK and CDR2 is SYGVNS. The DNA of the CDR3 is TGTGCCAGCAGTCCCGGGACAGGGTTGTACCAAGAGACCCAGTACTTC. It yields the protein CASSPGTGLYQETQYF. The complete variable domain, with remaining parts taken from reference TRBV25-1 and TRBJ2-5, reads EADIYQTPRYLVIGTGKKITLECSQTMGHDKMYWYQQDPGMELHLIHYSYGVNSTEKGDLSSESTVSRIRTEHFPLTLESARPSHTSQYLCASSPGTGLYQETQYFGPGTRLLVL.

The chain carries TRBV6-1 and TRBJ2-5, with D unclear. The V end lost 3 bases, the J end lost 2 bases, and 10 bases lay between the germline ends. This CDR3 contains 14 residues. From germline, CDR1 is MNHNS and CDR2 SASEGT. The chain's CDR3 is CASSESPAQETQYF. CDR3 DNA sequence: TGTGCCAGCAGTGAGTCCCCCGCGCAAGAGACCCAGTACTTC.

The chain has TRBV20-1 and TRBJ2-3; no reliable D call. This CDR3 has 11 amino acids. Germline V CDR1 and CDR2: DFQATT, SNEGSKA (reference sequence). Deletions cut 6 bases from V and 3 bases from J, with 7 bases between. The CDR3 region is CSAERTDTQYF. The CDR3 DNA reads TGCAGTGCCGAGCGAACAGATACGCAGTATTTT.

This sequence joins TRBV6-5 and TRBJ2-7; no clear D gene. Trimming pared 0 bases from V and 4 bases from J, leaving 13 bases between. This CDR3 is 15 amino acids long. CDR1 is MNHEY and CDR2 is SVGAGI in the germline V gene. The CDR3 sequence: CASSYSYPQLYEQYF. As DNA, the CDR3 is TGTGCCAGCAGTTACTCCTACCCCCAATTGTACGAGCAGTACTTC.

The chain combines TRBV28 with TRBJ1-4, with 11 bases that match TRBD1. Unmatched junction bases numbered 7, after V lost 5 bases and J lost 8 bases. Germline-derived CDR1 and CDR2 are MDHEN and SYDVKM. CDR3 length: 15 residues. CDR3 coding DNA: TGTGCCAGCAGTCCCGGACAGGGGGCAGGAGAAAAACTGTTTTTT. It is translated as CASSPGQGAGEKLFF. Full variable domain (missing parts from reference TRBV28 and TRBJ1-4): DVKVTQSSRYLVKRTGEKVFLECVQDMDHENMFWYRQDPGLGLRLIYFSYDVKMKEKGDIPEGYSVSREKKERFSLILESASTNQTSMYLCASSPGQGAGEKLFFGSGTQLSVL.

On this clone: In the same sample, other DNA sequences code for this CDR3. The gene calls are TRBV7-3 and TRBJ2-3, with D possibly matching TRBD2 (5 bases). The V end was cut by 2 bases, the J end by 1 base, with 7 bases between. The length of the CDR3 is 14 residues. Germline V gene lookup returns CDR1 SGHTA and CDR2 FQGTGA. Written as DNA, the CDR3 is TGTGCCAGCAGCTTAGCGGGCGGCACAGATACGCAGTATTTT. This sequence encodes CASSLAGGTDTQYF.

The rearrangement joins TRBV5-4 to TRBJ2-7; possibly TRBD1 for D (5 bases). This CDR3 spans 11 amino acids. Trimming shortened V by 3 bases and J by 4 bases, and 5 bases separated the two germline ends. CDR1 SGHNT and CDR2 YYREEE come from the germline V gene (reference sequence). Here the CDR3 reads CASSYRYEQYF. The CDR3 DNA is TGTGCCAGCAGCTACAGGTACGAGCAGTACTTC.

The V call is TRBV27, the J call TRBJ2-1, with TRBD2 matching over 11 bases. V dropped 7 bases and J dropped 2; count of bases not matched to a gene: 1. This CDR3 comprises 14 residues. The germline gives CDR1 MNHEY, CDR2 SMNVEV (reference sequence). Here the CDR3 reads CASTLAGAYNEQFF. CDR3 DNA: TGTGCCAGCACACTAGCGGGGGCCTACAATGAGCAGTTCTTC.

The CDR3 region is CASSWTSGWSSYNEQFF. In DNA, the CDR3 is TGTGCCAGCAGCTGGACTAGCGGGTGGAGCTCCTACAATGAGCAGTTCTTC. The rearrangement uses TRBV7-6 and TRBJ2-1; TRBD2 aligns across 11 bases. Germline trimming cut 4 bases from V and 0 bases from J; bases unmatched to any gene: 5. Germline V gene data show CDR1 as SGHVS and CDR2 as FNYEAQ. The CDR3 covers 17 residues.

About this clone itself: One end of the junction does not line up with germline, which may come from a read error. This sequence joins TRBV4-1 and TRBJ1-2; tentatively, D is TRBD1 (5 bases). Germline V gene lookup returns CDR1 MGHRA and CDR2 YSYEKL. The CDR3 runs 17 residues. CDR3 residues: CASRQVWDREPGDGYTF. The DNA for the CDR3 is TGCGCCAGCAGGCAAGTCTGGGACCGTGAGCCGGGGGATGGCTACACCTTC.